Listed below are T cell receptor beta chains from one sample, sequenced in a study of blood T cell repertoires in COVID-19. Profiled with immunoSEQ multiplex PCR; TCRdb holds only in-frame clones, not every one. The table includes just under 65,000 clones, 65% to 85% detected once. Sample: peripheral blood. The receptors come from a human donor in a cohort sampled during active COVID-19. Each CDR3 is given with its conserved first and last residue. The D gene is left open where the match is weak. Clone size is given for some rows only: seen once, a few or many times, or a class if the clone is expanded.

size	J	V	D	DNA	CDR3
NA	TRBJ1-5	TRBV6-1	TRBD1	TGTGCCAGCAGTGAAGCGACAGGGGAACAGCCCCAGCATTTT	CASSEATGEQPQHF
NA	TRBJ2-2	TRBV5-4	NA	TGTGCCAGCAGCGGCGGACTTGTAGGGCCCAACACCGGGGAGCTGTTTTTT	CASSGGLVGPNTGELFF
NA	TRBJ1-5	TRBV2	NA	TGTGCCAGCAGTGAAGCGCTTTCGGGTTGGAGCAATCAGCCCCAGCATTTT	CASSEALSGWSNQPQHF
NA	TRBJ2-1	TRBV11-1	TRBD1	TGTGCCAGCAGCATGGGACAGAACAATGAGCAGTTCTTC	CASSMGQNNEQFF
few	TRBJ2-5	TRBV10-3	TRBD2	TGTGCCACCACCGGGACTAGCGACCTCCAAGAGACCCAGTACTTC	CATTGTSDLQETQYF
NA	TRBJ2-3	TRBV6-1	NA	TGTGCCAGCAGTGAAGGGTTCAGTTCTAGCACAGATACGCAGTATTTT	CASSEGFSSSTDTQYF
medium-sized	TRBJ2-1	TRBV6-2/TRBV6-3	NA	TGTGCCAGCAGTAGCGGCTTAGGCAATGAGCAGTTCTTC	CASSSGLGNEQFF
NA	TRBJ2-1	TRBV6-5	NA	TGTGCCAGCACGGGCAGGGGGGCGTCCTACAATGAGCAGTTCTTC	CASTGRGASYNEQFF
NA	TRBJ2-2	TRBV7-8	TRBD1	TGTGCCAGCGGGCCCACGAACAGGGGGCCAAGGAGGGGGGAGCTGTTTTTT	CASGPTNRGPRRGELFF
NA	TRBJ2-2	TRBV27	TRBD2	TGTGCCAGCACCCCCGGGGCCTTTTCCGGGAGGGCCGGAACCGGGGAGCTGTTTTTT	CASTPGAFSGRAGTGELFF
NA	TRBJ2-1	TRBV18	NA	TGTGCCAGCTCACCACCGAGCGGAGCCTACAATGAGCAGTTCTTC	CASSPPSGAYNEQFF
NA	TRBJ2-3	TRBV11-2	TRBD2	TGTGCCAGCAGCTTAGATTTGCGGGGGGATACGCAGTATTTT	CASSLDLRGDTQYF
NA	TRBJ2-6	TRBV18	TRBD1	TGTGCCAGCTCACTGATGGACAGGGCTGGGGCCAACGTCCTGACTTTC	CASSLMDRAGANVLTF
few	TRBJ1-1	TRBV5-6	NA	TGTGCCAGCAGGCCCAGTGTGTTCAGGGCTACCGACATGAACACTGAAGCTTTCTTT	CASRPSVFRATDMNTEAFF
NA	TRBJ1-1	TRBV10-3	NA	TGTGCCATCAGTGGACAGGCGGGCACTGAAGCTTTCTTT	CAISGQAGTEAFF
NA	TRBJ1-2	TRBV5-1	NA	TGCGCCAGCAGCCTCGGACACAATACCAAATCATATGGCTACACCTTC	CASSLGHNTKSYGYTF
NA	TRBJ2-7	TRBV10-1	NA	TGCGCCAGCAGTGACCAGGGGGGTTACGAGCAGTACTTC	CASSDQGGYEQYF
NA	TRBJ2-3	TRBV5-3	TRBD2	TGTGCCAGAGCCGATTCTAGCGGGGGAGAACACGAAGATACGCAGTATTTT	CARADSSGGEHEDTQYF
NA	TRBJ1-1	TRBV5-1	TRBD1	TGCGCCAGCAGCTTGACAGGGGACACTGAAGCTTTCTTT	CASSLTGDTEAFF
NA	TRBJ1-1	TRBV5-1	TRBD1	TGCGCCAGCAGCCCGCAGGGGGCGGGCACTGAAGCTTTCTTT	CASSPQGAGTEAFF
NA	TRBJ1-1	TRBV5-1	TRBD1	TGCGCCAGCAGCTTGGACAGGGGGCCCTTTGAAGCTTTCTTT	CASSLDRGPFEAFF
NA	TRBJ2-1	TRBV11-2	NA	TGTGCCAGCAGCTACTACAGGGAGCAGTTCTTC	CASSYYREQFF
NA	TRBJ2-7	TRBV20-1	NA	TGCAGTGCTAGTTTCGAGAGTCTAACCTACGAGCAGTACTTC	CSASFESLTYEQYF
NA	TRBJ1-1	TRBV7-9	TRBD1	TGTGCCAGCAGCTCGAGAATAGTACAGGGGACGAACACTGAAGCTTTCTTT	CASSSRIVQGTNTEAFF
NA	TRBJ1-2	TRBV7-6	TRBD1	TGTGCCAGCAGCACACCGGGACAGCCCAATTGGAGCTACACCTTC	CASSTPGQPNWSYTF
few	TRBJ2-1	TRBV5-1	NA	TGCGCCAGCAGCTTGGACGACAGGTCCTACAATGAGCAGTTCTTC	CASSLDDRSYNEQFF
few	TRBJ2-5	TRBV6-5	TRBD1	TGTGCCAGCAGTTACTCGGGACAGGGGTACCAAGAGACCCAGTACTTC	CASSYSGQGYQETQYF
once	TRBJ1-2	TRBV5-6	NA	TGTGCCAGCAGCCCCCCACCCCTCGCAGGGAACTATGGCTACACCTTC	CASSPPPLAGNYGYTF
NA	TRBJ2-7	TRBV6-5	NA	TGTGCCAGCAGGGTGACACCGAGCTCCTACGAGCAGTACTTC	CASRVTPSSYEQYF
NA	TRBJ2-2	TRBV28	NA	TGTGCCAGCAGTTCCATTGGCAAGAACACCGGGGAGCTGTTTTTT	CASSSIGKNTGELFF
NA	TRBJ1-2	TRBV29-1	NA	TGCAGCGTTGAAGATCGGTACTATGGCTACACCTTC	CSVEDRYYGYTF
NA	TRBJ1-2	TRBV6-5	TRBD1	TGTGCCAGCAGCCCCCAGGGGGACTATGGCTACACCTTC	CASSPQGDYGYTF
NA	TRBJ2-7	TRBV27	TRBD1	TGTGCCAGCAGTTTAGAGGCAGGGGGAGAGCAGTACTTC	CASSLEAGGEQYF
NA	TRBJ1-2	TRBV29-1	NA	TGCAGCGTTGACTCTGGCTACACCTTC	CSVDSGYTF
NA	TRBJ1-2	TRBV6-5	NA	TGTGCCAGCAGTTACAGTAGTTACAGTAATGGCTACACCTTC	CASSYSSYSNGYTF
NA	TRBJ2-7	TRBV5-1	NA	TGCGCCAGCAGCTTTCAGGGGAACTCCTACGAGCAGTACTTC	CASSFQGNSYEQYF
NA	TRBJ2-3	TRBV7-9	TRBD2	TGTGCCAGCAGCTCAGTGGGGCGGGGGGGGCCGGGCACAGATACGCAGTATTTT	CASSSVGRGGPGTDTQYF
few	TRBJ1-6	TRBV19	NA	TGTGCCAGTAACCCCGGGGGGGAGGAGTCACCCCTCCACTTT	CASNPGGEESPLHF
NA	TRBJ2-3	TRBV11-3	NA	TGTGCCAGCAGCCTAAGAATCACAGATACGCAGTATTTT	CASSLRITDTQYF
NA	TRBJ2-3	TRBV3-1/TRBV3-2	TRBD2	TGTGCCAGCAGCCAAGCCCTAGCGGTTAGCGGGAGTTTAACAGATACGCAGTATTTT	CASSQALAVSGSLTDTQYF
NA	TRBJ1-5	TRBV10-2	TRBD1	TGCGCCAGCAGTGAGGGACAGGGAATTAGCAATCAGCCCCAGCATTTT	CASSEGQGISNQPQHF
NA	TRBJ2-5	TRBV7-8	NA	TGTGCCAGCAGCTTCGTAAGAACTCAAGAGACCCAGTACTTC	CASSFVRTQETQYF
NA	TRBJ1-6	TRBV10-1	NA	TGCGCCAGCAGTATCGACAGTAATTCACCCCTCCACTTT	CASSIDSNSPLHF
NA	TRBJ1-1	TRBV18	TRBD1	TGTGCCAGCTCACCCGGACAGGGGATCGCTGAAGCTTTCTTT	CASSPGQGIAEAFF
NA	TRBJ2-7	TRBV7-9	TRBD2	TGTGCCAGCAGCTTATCCGGGGGAGCGGGGGGATCAGGCGAGCAGTACTTC	CASSLSGGAGGSGEQYF
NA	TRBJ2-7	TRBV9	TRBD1	TGTGCCAGCAGCGTAGGAGGGTGGAGCACCAGGGGGGAGCAGTACTTC	CASSVGGWSTRGEQYF
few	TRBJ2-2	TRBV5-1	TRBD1	TGCGCCAGCAGCGTGACAGGGACGTTGTCCGGGGAGCTGTTTTTT	CASSVTGTLSGELFF
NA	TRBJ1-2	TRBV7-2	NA	TGTGCCAGCAGCTTAGTCGGGACTATGGGCTACACCTTC	CASSLVGTMGYTF
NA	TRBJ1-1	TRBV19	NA	TGTGCCAGTAGTATGGGTAGGGGGAAGGGGTACACTGAAGCTTTCTTT	CASSMGRGKGYTEAFF
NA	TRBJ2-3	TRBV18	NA	TGTGCCAGCTCACCACGGCAGGGTAGCACAGATACGCAGTATTTT	CASSPRQGSTDTQYF
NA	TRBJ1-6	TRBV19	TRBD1	TGTGCCACCACACTGGACAGGTTAGGCTCACCCCTCCACTTT	CATTLDRLGSPLHF
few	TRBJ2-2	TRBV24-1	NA	TGTGCCACCGGACCCCCATCCGACAGGTCTATGAACACCGGGGAGCTGTTTTTT	CATGPPSDRSMNTGELFF
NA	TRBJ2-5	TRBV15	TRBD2	TGTGCCACCAGCAGAGGGGGTCTGGCGGGAGGAATCCAAGAGACCCAGTACTTC	CATSRGGLAGGIQETQYF